The 12 T cell receptor beta chains below come from one sample, sequenced in a study of T cell responses to AZD1222 COVID-19 vaccine. Produced via immunoSEQ multiplex PCR; TCRdb's table is partial and in-frame only. Of under 300,000 clones in the sample, over 90% were seen once. The specimen was peripheral blood, collected on day 0 of AZD1222 vaccination. The receptors here all came from an adult in good health.

The sample holds one count of this clone. The rearrangement uses TRBV27 and TRBJ1-5; TRBD1 agrees at 9 bases. V trimming: 3 bases; J trimming: 2 bases; junction bases outside the gene matches: 11. The CDR3 has 18 amino acids. Per germline, CDR1 MNHEY and CDR2 SMNVEV (reference sequence). Written as DNA, the CDR3 is TGTGCCAGCAGTTTTACAGGGGGCAATCCCCCCGGCAATCAGCCCCAGCATTTT. It specifies CASSFTGGNPPGNQPQHF.

The chain employs TRBV19 and TRBJ2-1, with TRBD1 as a possible D gene (6 bases). Germline assignment: CDR1 LNHDA and CDR2 SQIVND (reference sequence). This CDR3 contains 14 residues. The CDR3 nucleotides are TGTGCTACGCGGACTGGGACAAATAGAGGTGAGCAGTTCTTC. Its protein is CATRTGTNRGEQFF.

This clone appeared once. V usage is TRBV14 and J usage is TRBJ2-7; D is unclear. Germline V gene lookup returns CDR1 SGHDN and CDR2 FVKESK. This CDR3 contains 13 residues. V lost 4 bases, J lost 2 bases, and 9 bases lay in between. For the CDR3, the DNA is TGTGCCAGCAGCCCATCCCCCCCCTACGAGCAGTACTTC. Its protein is CASSPSPPYEQYF.

V usage is TRBV20-1 and J usage is TRBJ2-2; TRBD2 matches 9 bases. CDR1 is DFQATT and CDR2 is SNEGSKA in the germline V gene (reference sequence). This CDR3 has 15 residues. V was pared by 3 bases and J by 4 bases, with 6 bases of the junction left unmatched. DNA for the CDR3: TGCAGTGCTAGTGGGCGGGAGGGGATCACCGGGGAGCTGTTTTTT. Translation gives CSASGREGITGELFF.

This chain links TRBV19 with TRBJ2-7, with D possibly matching TRBD2 (6 bases). The CDR3 sequence is 13 residues long. Trimming removed 4 bases from V and 5 bases from J, with 12 bases in between. The germline CDR1 and CDR2 sequences are LNHDA and SQIVND (reference sequence). DNA of the CDR3: TGTGCCAGTAGTACGGGGGTTTACAACGAGCAGTACTTC. It translates to CASSTGVYNEQYF. Filled out from reference TRBV19 and TRBJ2-7, the complete variable domain reads DGGITQSPKYLFRKEGQNVTLSCEQNLNHDAMYWYRQDPGQGLRLIYYSQIVNDFQKGDIAEGYSVSREKKESFPLTVTSAQKNPTAFYLCASSTGVYNEQYFGPGTRLTVT.

The chain carries TRBV7-2 and TRBJ1-5; D unresolved. Between the trimmed V and J ends, which lost 5 bases and 7 bases, there was a span of 9 bases. Germline V CDR1 and CDR2: SGHTA, FQGNSA. The CDR3 is 12 amino acids. The CDR3 region is CASSVLGQPQHF. Written as DNA, the CDR3 is TGTGCCAGCAGCGTCTTGGGGCAGCCCCAGCATTTT.

The rearrangement joins TRBV14 to TRBJ2-7, with a weak D call TRBD1 (6 bases). The CDR3 contains 15 residues. V lost 1 base to trimming and J lost 1 base, with 11 bases between them. Germline lookup yields CDR1 SGHDN and CDR2 FVKESK. CDR3 region: CASSQGVGQSYEQYF. The CDR3 DNA follows: TGTGCCAGCAGCCAAGGAGTTGGACAGTCCTACGAGCAGTACTTC.

The V and J genes are TRBV6-2 or TRBV6-3 and TRBJ1-2; D is ambiguous. The CDR3 sequence is 12 residues long. Germline V CDR1 and CDR2: MNHEY, SVGEGT. Trimming cost V 4 bases and J 4 bases, with 7 bases left between them. The CDR3 region has the DNA TGTGCCAGCAGTTCCGACACCTATGGCTACACCTTC. Translating it yields CASSSDTYGYTF.

This chain connects TRBV6-1 to TRBJ1-1, with 7 nucleotides matching TRBD1. CDR3 size: 15 residues. Germline loops: CDR1 MNHNS, CDR2 SASEGT. V lost 3 bases, J lost 4 bases, and 8 bases stayed unmatched. The CDR3 loop is CASSDPAQGGTEAFF. Written as DNA, the CDR3 is TGTGCCAGCAGTGACCCGGCGCAGGGGGGCACTGAAGCTTTCTTT.

The rearrangement uses TRBV9 and TRBJ2-1, with 9 bases fitting TRBD1. Germline CDR1 SGDLS, CDR2 YYNGEE. J lost 8 bases, V lost 4 bases, and 13 bases had no gene match. This CDR3 is 16 amino acids long. The CDR3 loop is CASSITPGQGFDEQFF. DNA of the CDR3: TGTGCCAGCAGCATCACCCCGGGACAGGGCTTCGATGAGCAGTTCTTC.

The rearrangement uses TRBV2 and TRBJ2-7, with D hard to call. With 2 bases removed from V and 0 bases from J, the gap between germline ends came to 8 bases. This CDR3 is built from 14 residues. Germline CDR1 is SNHLY and CDR2 is FYNNEI. This CDR3 is CASSEIPSSYEQYF. The CDR3 bases are TGTGCCAGCAGTGAAATACCGAGCTCCTACGAGCAGTACTTC.

This clone has more than one count but fewer than ten. The chain is built from TRBV5-6 and TRBJ2-7; 12 nucleotides match TRBD2. The germline V gene encodes CDR1 SGHDT and CDR2 YYEEEE. This CDR3 comprises 17 residues. The ends lost 4 bases at V and 6 bases at J; junction bases unmatched: 14. For the CDR3, the DNA is TGTGCCAGCAGCCCCAAGGGCCCGGGACTAGCGGGTACCGAGCAGTACTTC. Translation: CASSPKGPGLAGTEQYF.